Listed below are T cell receptor beta chains from one sample, sequenced in a study of control samples from healthy donors and cancer patients. TCRdb's copy holds only in-frame clones and misses some; the assay was immunoSEQ multiplex PCR. The sample has 100,000 to 150,000 clones; 92% are singletons. Material for sequencing was blood. The receptors come from a woman in her fifties or sixties in good health. The CDR3 runs from the conserved cysteine through the conserved F or W. The D gene is left open where the match is weak. A row's size may be missing; if present it is once, few, many or a size class.

>TRBJ1-5|-|-|TRBV19
TGTGCCAGTAGTATAGAGGGGGACTTGCCCCAGCATTTT
CASSIEGDLPQHF
>TRBJ1-5|once|-|TRBV3-1/TRBV3-2
TGTGCCAGCAGCCAAGACATGGGCCAGCCCCAGCATTTT
CASSQDMGQPQHF
>TRBJ2-7|few|TRBD1|TRBV5-1
TGCGCCAGCAGCCAGGGGACAGGCTACGAGCAGTACTTC
CASSQGTGYEQYF
>TRBJ2-1|-|-|TRBV30
TGTGCCTGGAGTGCTTCCCGGGGGTATGAGCAGTTCTTC
CAWSASRGYEQFF
>TRBJ1-6|-|TRBD1|TRBV2
TGTGCCAGCAGACGGGCGGACAGGGACAATTCACCCCTCCACTTT
CASRRADRDNSPLHF
>TRBJ2-5|-|TRBD2|TRBV5-1
TGCGCCAGCAGCTTGGAGGCGGCGGGGGGGGTCCAAGAGACCCAGTACTTC
CASSLEAAGGVQETQYF
>TRBJ2-2|-|TRBD1|TRBV4-1
TGCGCCAGCAGCCACGGACAGGGCAACACCGGGGAGCTGTTTTTT
CASSHGQGNTGELFF
>TRBJ2-5|-|-|TRBV2
TGTGCCAGCAGTGGGGGGTTGGAGACCCAGTACTTC
CASSGGLETQYF
>TRBJ1-1|-|TRBD1|TRBV6-6
TGTGCCAGCAGGACAGGGGGCGAGAACACTGAAGCTTTCTTT
CASRTGGENTEAFF
>TRBJ1-4|-|TRBD1|TRBV2
TGTGCCAGCAGTGTTCGACAGGGGCCTGAAAAACTGTTTTTT
CASSVRQGPEKLFF
>TRBJ2-3|-|-|TRBV5-1
TGCGCCAGCAGCTTGGAGTCAGCCACAGATACGCAGTATTTT
CASSLESATDTQYF
>TRBJ1-1|-|-|TRBV10-3
TGTGCCATCAGTGAGTCTGGCGGAATAAAACTTGAAGCTTTCTTT
CAISESGGIKLEAFF
>TRBJ2-1|-|TRBD2|TRBV10-3
TGTGCCATCAGTCATAGCGGGAGGCCCTACGCCCCCTACAATGAGCAGTTCTTC
CAISHSGRPYAPYNEQFF
>TRBJ2-1|-|TRBD2|TRBV5-4
TGTGCCAGCAGCTCTAGCGGGACCTCCTACAATGAGCAGTTCTTC
CASSSSGTSYNEQFF
>TRBJ1-1|-|TRBD1|TRBV6-4
TGTGCCAGCAGAACAGGGGGCGGCACTGAAGCTTTCTTT
CASRTGGGTEAFF
>TRBJ1-2|-|-|TRBV28
TGTGCCAGCAGAGCAGGGGCCCACAACTATGGCTACACCTTC
CASRAGAHNYGYTF
>TRBJ1-2|few|-|TRBV6-6
TGTGCTTCGTTTACAGGCGGTTATCAGGGCTACACCTTC
CASFTGGYQGYTF
>TRBJ2-7|-|TRBD1|TRBV12-3/TRBV12-4
TGTGCCAGCAGACAGGGGGCGCTCGAGCAGTACTTC
CASRQGALEQYF
>TRBJ1-1|-|-|TRBV9
TGTGCCAGCAGCTTCTCGGGGGGATTAGGCACTGAAGCTTTCTTT
CASSFSGGLGTEAFF
>TRBJ1-4|-|-|TRBV28
TGTGCCAGCAGTCCTACCCCGGACAGATTAAATGAAAAACTGTTTTTT
CASSPTPDRLNEKLFF
>TRBJ2-5|-|TRBD2|TRBV4-1
TGCGCCAGCAGCCAACCCAGGACTAGCGGAACTTCACCCGAGACCCAGTACTTC
CASSQPRTSGTSPETQYF
>TRBJ1-5|-|-|TRBV5-1
TGCGCCAGCAGCTTGGGGCCAGGAAATAGCAATCAGCCCCAGCATTTT
CASSLGPGNSNQPQHF
>TRBJ1-5|-|-|TRBV2
TGTGCCAGCAGTGAGGTAGGGTCTCGTCAGCCCCAGCATTTT
CASSEVGSRQPQHF
>TRBJ2-3|-|-|TRBV3-1/TRBV3-2
TGTGCCAGCAGCCAAGGTGGGGGGACCAGGGATACGCAGTATTTT
CASSQGGGTRDTQYF
>TRBJ2-7|once|TRBD2|TRBV30
TGTGCCTGGAGCGTCATGAACCTAGCGGGTCCAGGAAACGGTTACTACGAGCAGTACTTC
CAWSVMNLAGPGNGYYEQYF
>TRBJ2-2|-|-|TRBV5-4
TGTGCCAGCAGCTTGAAGGTAGCGGAGGGGACCGGGGAGCTGTTTTTT
CASSLKVAEGTGELFF
>TRBJ2-2|-|TRBD2|TRBV4-2
TGTGCCAGCAGCCAAGTAGCGGGAGGAATAGCCGGGGAGCTGTTTTTT
CASSQVAGGIAGELFF
>TRBJ2-3|once|-|TRBV24-1
TGTGCCACCAGTGACGCCGAGGATACGCAGTATTTT
CATSDAEDTQYF
>TRBJ1-4|-|-|TRBV5-6
TGTGCCAGCAGCCTGGACAGAAAAAATGAAAAACTGTTTTTT
CASSLDRKNEKLFF
>TRBJ2-4|-|-|TRBV2
TGTGCCAGCAGTCCGGGTTCCTGGACCGGGGCCAAAAACATTCAGTACTTC
CASSPGSWTGAKNIQYF
>TRBJ2-7|-|TRBD1|TRBV28
TGTGCCAGTAGCCCCAGGGACAGGGGCGAGCAGTACTTC
CASSPRDRGEQYF